These T cell receptor beta chains were read from a single sample in a study of cytomegalovirus exposure and HLA in healthy donors. The protocol was immunoSEQ multiplex PCR, while the TCRdb copy is restricted to in-frame clones and leaves out a portion. The sample consists of about 300,000 clones, just over 85% of them appearing once. The sequencing sample was made of PBMCs. The source is a man in his forties in good health and CMV-seropositive. Both conserved end residues are trimmed from each CDR3.

v_gene,j_gene,CDR3aa
TRBV6-5,TRBJ1-2,ASSDGSDRVYGYT
TRBV6-5,TRBJ1-2,ASSPTGENYGYT
TRBV19,TRBJ2-7,ASSPGTNYEQY
TRBV7-8,TRBJ2-7,ASSTGQSQNEQY
TRBV10-1,TRBJ2-2,ASSATSGSGTGELF
TRBV5-1,TRBJ2-1,ASSLVAGNNEQF
TRBV27,TRBJ2-5,ASSLQGSGYGTQY
TRBV6-5,TRBJ2-7,ASRVTGDSYEQY
TRBV5-1,TRBJ2-3,ASSLQPGLAGADTQY
TRBV5-8,TRBJ1-1,ASRLRGQGTEAF
TRBV18,TRBJ2-1,ASSPPTSVQFNEQF
TRBV4-1,.,ASSQALAGISYEQY
TRBV7-9,TRBJ2-7,ASSPLHSEQY
TRBV18,TRBJ2-7,ASLPDRGRTAEQY
TRBV19,TRBJ1-2,ASSIRSRTEVGYT
TRBV19,TRBJ1-2,ASSEDTYGYT
TRBV7-3,TRBJ2-1,ASSATSGYNEQF
TRBV18,TRBJ1-1,ASSLTEQNTEAF
TRBV19,TRBJ2-6,ASSGQVFPESGANVLT
TRBV2,TRBJ2-1,ASSPLAAPYNEQF
TRBV18,TRBJ2-5,ASSPRQGLETQY
TRBV4-1,TRBJ2-1,ASSRPPGGPNEQF
TRBV4-2,TRBJ2-7,ASSRRDDARDFPYEQY
TRBV7-3,TRBJ2-3,ASSSQRGTQY
TRBV28,TRBJ1-5,ASRGFIGGTTQPQH
TRBV6-6,TRBJ1-1,ASNLDGGAGHTEAF
TRBV27,.,ASSLYTELSYEQY
TRBV5-4,TRBJ1-1,ASSYNRENTEAF
TRBV27,TRBJ1-5,ASSRRGVNQPQH
TRBV7-9,TRBJ1-4,ASSSDRGNSEKLF
TRBV27,TRBJ2-7,ASSLSQGIYEQY
TRBV6-1,TRBJ2-5,ASSGGAGGQETQY
TRBV6-6,TRBJ1-2,ASRPGQGVHGYT
TRBV7-8,TRBJ1-3,ASSFRTGLSSGNTIY
TRBV28,TRBJ1-1,ASSPLPAQGAPPGNTEAF
TRBV7-6,TRBJ1-2,ASSPDRWYGYT
TRBV7-8,TRBJ2-1,ASRLEELAGYEQF
TRBV28,TRBJ1-5,ASSSSDMKSNQPQH
TRBV18,TRBJ1-1,ASSPDYRVPEAF
TRBV5-1,TRBJ2-6,ASSLQGQFRSGANVLT
TRBV11-3,TRBJ1-1,ASSLGPGTEAF
TRBV7-9,TRBJ2-7,ASSLTSGSKYEQY
TRBV4-2,TRBJ1-4,ASSQPLNSGEKLF
TRBV28,TRBJ1-1,ASSSSPLRAF
TRBV28,TRBJ1-1,ASSSPHSLTEAF
TRBV7-2,TRBJ2-7,ASSLGRQGVVEQY
TRBV12-5,TRBJ2-1,ASGWGTSGRGNEQF
TRBV7-9,TRBJ1-2,ASSLPDRGYT